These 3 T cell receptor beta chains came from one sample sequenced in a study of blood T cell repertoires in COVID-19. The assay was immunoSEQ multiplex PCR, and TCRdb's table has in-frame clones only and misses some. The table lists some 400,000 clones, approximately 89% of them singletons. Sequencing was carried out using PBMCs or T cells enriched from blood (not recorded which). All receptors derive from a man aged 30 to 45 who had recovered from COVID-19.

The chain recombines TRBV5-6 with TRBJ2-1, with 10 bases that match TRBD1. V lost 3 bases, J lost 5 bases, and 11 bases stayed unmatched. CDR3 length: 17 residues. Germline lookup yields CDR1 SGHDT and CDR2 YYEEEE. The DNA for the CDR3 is TGTGCCAGCAGCTGGCCCCGAGGGACAGGGGAGGACAATGAGCAGTTCTTC. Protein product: CASSWPRGTGEDNEQFF. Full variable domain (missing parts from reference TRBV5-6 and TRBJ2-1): DAGVTQSPTHLIKTRGQQVTLRCSPKSGHDTVSWYQQALGQGPQFIFQYYEEEERQRGNFPDRFSGHQFPNYSSELNVNALLLGDSALYLCASSWPRGTGEDNEQFFGPGTRLTVL.

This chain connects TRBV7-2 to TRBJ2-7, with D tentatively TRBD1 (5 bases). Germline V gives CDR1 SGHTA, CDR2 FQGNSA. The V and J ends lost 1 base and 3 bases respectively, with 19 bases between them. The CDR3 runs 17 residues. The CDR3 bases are TGTGCCAGCAGCTTAGAAGGGGCGCGTCACAAGAACTACGAGCAGTACTTC. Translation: CASSLEGARHKNYEQYF.

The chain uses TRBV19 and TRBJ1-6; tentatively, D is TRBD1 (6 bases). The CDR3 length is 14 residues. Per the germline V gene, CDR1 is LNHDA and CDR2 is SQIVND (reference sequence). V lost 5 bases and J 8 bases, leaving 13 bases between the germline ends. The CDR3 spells CASSAQGTYSPLHF. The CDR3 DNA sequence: TGTGCCAGTAGTGCCCAGGGGACGTATTCACCCCTCCACTTT.